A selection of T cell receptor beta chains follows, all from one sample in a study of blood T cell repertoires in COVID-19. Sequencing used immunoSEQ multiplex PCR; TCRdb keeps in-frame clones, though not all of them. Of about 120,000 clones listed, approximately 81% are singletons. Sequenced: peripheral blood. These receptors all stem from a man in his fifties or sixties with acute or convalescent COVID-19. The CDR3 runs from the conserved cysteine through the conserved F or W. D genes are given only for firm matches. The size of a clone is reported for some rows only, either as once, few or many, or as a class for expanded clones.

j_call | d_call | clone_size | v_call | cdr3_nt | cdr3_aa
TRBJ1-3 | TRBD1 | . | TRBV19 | TGTGCCAGTAGTGGGGACAGAAGCTCTGGAAACACCATATATTTT | CASSGDRSSGNTIYF
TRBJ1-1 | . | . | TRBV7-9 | TGTGCCAGCAGTCTAGTAGTCGGCGTCAACACTGAAGCTTTCTTT | CASSLVVGVNTEAFF
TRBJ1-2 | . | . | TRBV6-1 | TGTGCCAGCAGTGACGGAGGGGTTGTCAGCTATGGCTACACCTTC | CASSDGGVVSYGYTF
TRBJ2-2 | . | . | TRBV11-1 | TGTGCCAGCAGCTTAGCGCCTGCAGGAAGCACCGGGGAGCTGTTTTTT | CASSLAPAGSTGELFF
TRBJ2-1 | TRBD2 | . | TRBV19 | TGTGCCAGTAGTACCCCCCCGCTAGCGGGAGTCGAGGGTGAGCAGTTCTTC | CASSTPPLAGVEGEQFF
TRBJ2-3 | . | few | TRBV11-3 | TGTGCCAGCAGCTTAGGACTCACAGATACGCAGTATTTT | CASSLGLTDTQYF
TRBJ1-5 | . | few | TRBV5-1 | TGCGCCAGCAGCCCCGGCGAGGCGGAGAGCAATCAGCCCCAGCATTTT | CASSPGEAESNQPQHF
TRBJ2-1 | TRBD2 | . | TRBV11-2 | TGTGCCAGCAGCGACGGGACTAGCGGAAACAATGAGCAGTTCTTC | CASSDGTSGNNEQFF
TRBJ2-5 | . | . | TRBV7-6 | TGTGCCAGCAGCTTACGACAGACTCAAGAGACCCAGTACTTC | CASSLRQTQETQYF
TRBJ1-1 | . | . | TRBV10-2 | TGCGCCAGCAGCGCTTTGGGGGGGCGCCACTGGAACACTGAAGCTTTCTTT | CASSALGGRHWNTEAFF
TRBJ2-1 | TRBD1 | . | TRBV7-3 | TGTGCCAGCAGCTCCGGCGCCCCGACAGGGAGAGGAAACAATGAGCAGTTCTTC | CASSSGAPTGRGNNEQFF
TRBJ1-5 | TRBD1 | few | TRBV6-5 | TGTGCCACCTCCGGGACAGGGGCCCCCCAGCCCCAGCATTTT | CATSGTGAPQPQHF
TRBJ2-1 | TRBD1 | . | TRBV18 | TGTGCCAGCTCACCGGGACAGTACAATGAGCAGTTCTTC | CASSPGQYNEQFF
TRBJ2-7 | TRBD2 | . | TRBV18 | TGTGCCAGCTCACCCTCCAGACTAGCGGGATACGAGCAGTACTTC | CASSPSRLAGYEQYF
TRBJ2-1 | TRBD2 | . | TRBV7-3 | TGTGCCAGCAGCTCTGGACTAGCGGGAGGAGGAAATGAGCAGTTCTTC | CASSSGLAGGGNEQFF
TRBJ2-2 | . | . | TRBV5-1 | TGCGCCAGCAGCTCCCAAGTTGCCGGGGGCACCGGGGAGCTGTTTTTT | CASSSQVAGGTGELFF
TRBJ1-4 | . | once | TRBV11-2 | TGTGCCAGCAGCTTAATACTTCAGGGAAAACTGTTTTTT | CASSLILQGKLFF
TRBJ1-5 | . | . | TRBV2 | TGTGCCAGCAGATTAGGGGGATCTAGCAATCAGCCCCAGCATTTT | CASRLGGSSNQPQHF
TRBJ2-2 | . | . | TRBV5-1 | TGCGCCAGCAGCTTGCGACTTTCGGACACCGGGGAGCTGTTTTTT | CASSLRLSDTGELFF
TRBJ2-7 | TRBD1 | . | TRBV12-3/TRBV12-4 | TGTGCCAGCAGTTTCGACAGGGCTCTCGAGCAGTACTTC | CASSFDRALEQYF
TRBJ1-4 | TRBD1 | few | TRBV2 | TGTGCCAGCAGGGTTGACAGGGGCATTAATGAAAAACTGTTTTTT | CASRVDRGINEKLFF
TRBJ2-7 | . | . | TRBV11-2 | TGTGCCAGCAGCTTTAGCACACCGACCTACGAGCAGTACTTC | CASSFSTPTYEQYF
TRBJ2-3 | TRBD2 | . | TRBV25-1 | TGTGCCACCAGTATCGGTAGCGGGGGCAAGTACACAGATACGCAGTATTTT | CATSIGSGGKYTDTQYF
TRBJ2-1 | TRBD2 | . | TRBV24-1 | TGTGCCACCAGTGAAGCTACTAGCGGGGGAAACAATGAGCAGTTCTTC | CATSEATSGGNNEQFF
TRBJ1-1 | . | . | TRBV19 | TGTGCCAGTAGTCTGGGACGGGGGGGGACTGAAGCTTTCTTT | CASSLGRGGTEAFF
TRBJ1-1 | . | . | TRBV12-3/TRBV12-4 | TGTGCCAGCAGACACGGGAGAAACACTGAAGCTTTCTTT | CASRHGRNTEAFF
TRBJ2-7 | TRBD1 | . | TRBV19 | TGTGCCAGTAGTGCTAGACAGGGAGAGTTATCGGACTTC | CASSARQGELSDF
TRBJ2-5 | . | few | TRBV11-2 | TGTGCCAGCAGCTTTATGGGAGTGGTAGAGACCCAGTACTTC | CASSFMGVVETQYF
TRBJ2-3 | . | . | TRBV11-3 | TGTGCCAGCAGCCCGGGCGGAGGTTTAGGGAGCCATACGCAGTATTTT | CASSPGGGLGSHTQYF
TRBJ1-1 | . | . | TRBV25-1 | TGTGCCAGCAGTGAATCTCGGGGAGGTAACACTGAAGCTTTCTTT | CASSESRGGNTEAFF